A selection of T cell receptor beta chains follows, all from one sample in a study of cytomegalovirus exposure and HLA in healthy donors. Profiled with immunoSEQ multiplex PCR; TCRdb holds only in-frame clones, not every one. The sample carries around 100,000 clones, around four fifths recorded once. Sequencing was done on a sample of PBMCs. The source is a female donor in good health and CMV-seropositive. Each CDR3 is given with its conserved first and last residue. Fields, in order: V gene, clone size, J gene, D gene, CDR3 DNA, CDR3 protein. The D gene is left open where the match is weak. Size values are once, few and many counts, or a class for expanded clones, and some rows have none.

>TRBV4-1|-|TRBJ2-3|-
TGCGCCAGCAGCCAGGGGTGGGGACAACGTACAGATACGCAGTATTTT
CASSQGWGQRTDTQYF
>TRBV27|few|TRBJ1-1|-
TGTGCCAGCAGTTTTGGGCCGAACACTGAAGCTTTCTTT
CASSFGPNTEAFF
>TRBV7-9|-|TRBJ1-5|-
TGTGCCAGCAGCTTTGCAGGGGAAGGTAGCAATCAGCCCCAGCATTTT
CASSFAGEGSNQPQHF
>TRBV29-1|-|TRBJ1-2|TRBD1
TGCAGCGTTGTTAGTCCAGGGGGTAATGGCTACACCTTC
CSVVSPGGNGYTF
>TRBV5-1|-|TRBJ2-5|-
TGCGCCAGCAGCTTGGGTCAGGGACAAGAGACCCAGTACTTC
CASSLGQGQETQYF
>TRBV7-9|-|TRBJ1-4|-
TGTGCCAGCAGCCGACCCCGGGAACCGGCAACTAATGAAAAACTGTTTTTT
CASSRPREPATNEKLFF
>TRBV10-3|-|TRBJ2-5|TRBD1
TGTGCCATCAGGCTGGACAGGGGGGCGAGAGAGCAGTACTTC
CAIRLDRGAREQYF
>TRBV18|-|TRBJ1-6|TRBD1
TGTGCCAGCTCACCCTTTGGGACAGGGGACAATTCACCCCTCCACTTT
CASSPFGTGDNSPLHF
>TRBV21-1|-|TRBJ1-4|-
TGTGCCAGCAGCGCTCCGCCGACAGACCCTAATGAAAAACTGTTTTTT
CASSAPPTDPNEKLFF
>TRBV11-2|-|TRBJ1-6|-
TGTGCCAGCAGCTTAGGGCCTGAGGCTATGCCCCTCCACTTT
CASSLGPEAMPLHF
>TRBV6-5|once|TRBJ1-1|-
TGTGCCAGCAGTTACTCGGCAGGAAACACTGAAGCTTTCTTT
CASSYSAGNTEAFF
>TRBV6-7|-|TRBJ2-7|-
TGTGCCAGCAGTTCTTACCGGGACCCCGTTTCCGAGCGGGCCTACGAGCAGTACTTC
CASSSYRDPVSERAYEQYF
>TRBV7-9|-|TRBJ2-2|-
TGTGCCAGCAGCTTAGACCCGTCGGGCACCGGGGAGCTGTTTTTT
CASSLDPSGTGELFF
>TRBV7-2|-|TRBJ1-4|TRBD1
TGTGCCAGCAGCTCCCTGGGGGGACAGACTGAAAAACTGTTTTTT
CASSSLGGQTEKLFF